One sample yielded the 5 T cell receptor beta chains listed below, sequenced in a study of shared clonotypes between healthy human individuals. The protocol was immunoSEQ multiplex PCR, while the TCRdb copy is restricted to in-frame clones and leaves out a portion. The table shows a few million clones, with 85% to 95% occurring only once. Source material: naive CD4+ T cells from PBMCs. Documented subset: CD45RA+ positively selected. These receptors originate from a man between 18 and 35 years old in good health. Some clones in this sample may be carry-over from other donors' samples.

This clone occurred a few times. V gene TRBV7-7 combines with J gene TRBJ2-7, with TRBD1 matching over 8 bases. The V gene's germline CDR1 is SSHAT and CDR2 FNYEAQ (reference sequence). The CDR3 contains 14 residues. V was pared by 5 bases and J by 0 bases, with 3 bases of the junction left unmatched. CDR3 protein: CASSRTGSSYEQYF. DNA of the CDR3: TGTGCCAGCAGCAGGACAGGGAGCTCCTACGAGCAGTACTTC.

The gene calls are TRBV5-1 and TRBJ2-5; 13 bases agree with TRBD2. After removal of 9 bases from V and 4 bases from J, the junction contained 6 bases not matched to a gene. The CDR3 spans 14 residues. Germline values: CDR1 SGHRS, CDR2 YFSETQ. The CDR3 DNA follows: TGCGCCACCTCACTAGCGGGAGGGCGAGAGACCCAGTACTTC. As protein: CATSLAGGRETQYF.

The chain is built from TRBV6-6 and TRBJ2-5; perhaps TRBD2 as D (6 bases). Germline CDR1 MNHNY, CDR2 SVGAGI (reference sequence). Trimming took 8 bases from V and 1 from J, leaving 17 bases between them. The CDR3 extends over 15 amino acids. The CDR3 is CASSYLASGQETQYF. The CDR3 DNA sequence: TGTGCCAGCTCTTACCTAGCGTCTGGCCAAGAGACCCAGTACTTC.

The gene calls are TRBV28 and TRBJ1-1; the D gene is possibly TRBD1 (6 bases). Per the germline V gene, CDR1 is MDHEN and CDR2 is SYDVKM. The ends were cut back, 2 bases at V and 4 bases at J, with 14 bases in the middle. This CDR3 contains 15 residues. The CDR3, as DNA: TGTGCCAGCAGTTTAACAGGGATCCCAACCACTGAAGCTTTCTTT. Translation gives CASSLTGIPTTEAFF.

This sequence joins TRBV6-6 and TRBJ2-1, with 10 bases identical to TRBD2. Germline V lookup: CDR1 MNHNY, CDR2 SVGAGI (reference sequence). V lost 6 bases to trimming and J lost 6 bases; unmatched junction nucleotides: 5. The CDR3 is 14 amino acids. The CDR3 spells CASRSAGGPNEQFF. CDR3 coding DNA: TGTGCCAGCAGATCAGCGGGAGGGCCCAATGAGCAGTTCTTC.